The rows below give T cell receptor beta chains drawn from one sample of a study of CD4 T cells in relation to SARS-CoV-2 and coronaviruses. These receptors have no known antigen. The assay was immunoSEQ multiplex PCR, and TCRdb's table has in-frame clones only and misses some. The table lists 9,500 to 12,000 clones, 70% to 85% of them singletons, with about 20% in the top ten. The material sequenced was CD4+ T cells from PBMCs, cultured in vitro. These receptors all stem from a human donor in good health. The CDR3 runs from the conserved cysteine through the conserved F or W. A D gene is named only where the DNA matches it firmly. Clone size is shown for a subset of rows, as once, few, many or a class of expanded clone.

>TRBV14|-|TRBJ2-5|-
TGTGCCAGCAGCCGGGTGGAAGGGTACCTGGAGACCCAGTACTTC
CASSRVEGYLETQYF
>TRBV18|-|TRBJ1-1|TRBD1
TGTGCCAGCTCACCTGCGACAGGGGCGAACACTGAAGCTTTCTTT
CASSPATGANTEAFF
>TRBV6-2/TRBV6-3|-|TRBJ1-5|TRBD1
TGTGCCAGCAGTTCTCGGACAGGGGGCGTTGATCAGCCCCAGCATTTT
CASSSRTGGVDQPQHF
>TRBV6-4|-|TRBJ1-2|TRBD1
TGTGCCAGCAGGGACCCGGGACAGGGTGATCTCACCTTC
CASRDPGQGDLTF
>TRBV10-3|-|TRBJ1-2|-
TGTGCCATCAGTGCGGGCTATTATGGCTACACCTTC
CAISAGYYGYTF
>TRBV3-1/TRBV3-2|-|TRBJ2-3|TRBD2
TGTGCCAGCAGCCAAGGTCTAGCGGGACGGAAAGATACGCAGTATTTT
CASSQGLAGRKDTQYF
>TRBV7-2|once|TRBJ2-5|-
TGTGCCAGCAGCTTAGGCCTCGGATATTTCAGAGAGACCCAGTACTTC
CASSLGLGYFRETQYF
>TRBV3-1/TRBV3-2|-|TRBJ2-1|-
TGTGCCAGCAGCCAAGCCCGGGACTACAATGAGCAGTTCTTC
CASSQARDYNEQFF
>TRBV11-2|-|TRBJ2-7|TRBD2
TGTGCCAGCAGCCAACTTAGTAGCGGGGGGGGGTACGAGCAGTACTTC
CASSQLSSGGGYEQYF
>TRBV4-1|-|TRBJ2-3|TRBD2
TGCGCCAGCAGCCAAGACGGGACTAGCGGGAGAGGAGATACGCAGTATTTT
CASSQDGTSGRGDTQYF
>TRBV7-9|-|TRBJ2-5|-
TGTGCCAGCAGCTTGCTAGAGACCCAGTACTTC
CASSLLETQYF
>TRBV5-4|-|TRBJ1-4|TRBD1
TGTGCCAGCAGCTTGTCCGGCTACCGGGACAGGGGGAATGAAAAACTGTTTTTT
CASSLSGYRDRGNEKLFF
>TRBV19|-|TRBJ1-4|TRBD1
TGTGCCAGTAGTGGGGGACAGGCTCATGAAAAACTGTTTTTT
CASSGGQAHEKLFF